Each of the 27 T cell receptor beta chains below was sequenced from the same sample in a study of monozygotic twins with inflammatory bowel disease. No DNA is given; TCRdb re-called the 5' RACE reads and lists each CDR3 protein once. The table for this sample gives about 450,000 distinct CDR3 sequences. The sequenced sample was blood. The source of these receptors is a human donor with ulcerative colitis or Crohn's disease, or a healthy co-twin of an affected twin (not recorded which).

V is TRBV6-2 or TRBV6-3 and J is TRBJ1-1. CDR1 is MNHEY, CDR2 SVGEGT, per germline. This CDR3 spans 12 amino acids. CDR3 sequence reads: CASNQDPTEAFF.

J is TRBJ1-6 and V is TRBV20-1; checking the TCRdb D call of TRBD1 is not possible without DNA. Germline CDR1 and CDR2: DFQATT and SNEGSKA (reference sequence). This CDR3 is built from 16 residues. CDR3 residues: CSAREGGLVYNSPLHF.

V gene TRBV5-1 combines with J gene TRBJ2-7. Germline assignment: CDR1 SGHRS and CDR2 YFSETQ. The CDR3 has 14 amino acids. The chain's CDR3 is CASSLRPDLNEQYF.

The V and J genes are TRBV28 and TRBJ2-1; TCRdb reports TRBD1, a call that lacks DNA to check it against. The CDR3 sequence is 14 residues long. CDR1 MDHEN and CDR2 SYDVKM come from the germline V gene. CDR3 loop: CASSLSGTSNEQFF.

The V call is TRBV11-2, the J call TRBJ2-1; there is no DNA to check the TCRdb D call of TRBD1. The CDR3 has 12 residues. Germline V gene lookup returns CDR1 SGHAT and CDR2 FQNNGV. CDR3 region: CASSLAGVAQFF.

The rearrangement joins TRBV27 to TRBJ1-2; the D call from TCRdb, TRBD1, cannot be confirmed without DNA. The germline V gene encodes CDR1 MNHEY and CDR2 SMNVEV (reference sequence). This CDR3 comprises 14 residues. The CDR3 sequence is CASSSPGGGLGYTF.

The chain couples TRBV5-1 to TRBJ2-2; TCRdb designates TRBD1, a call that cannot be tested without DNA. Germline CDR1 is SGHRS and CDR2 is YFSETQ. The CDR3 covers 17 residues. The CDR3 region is CASSLGSGTGTAGELFF.

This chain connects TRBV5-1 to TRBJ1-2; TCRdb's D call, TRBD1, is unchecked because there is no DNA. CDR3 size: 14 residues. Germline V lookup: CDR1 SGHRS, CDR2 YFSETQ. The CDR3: CASSGWTGEGGYTF.

The CDR3 region is CASSPMLGDPLKSNYGYTF. J is TRBJ1-2 and V is TRBV7-3; TCRdb returns TRBD1, unconfirmable since there is no DNA. Germline CDR1 reads SGHTA; CDR2 reads FQGTGA. The CDR3 is made up of 19 amino acids.

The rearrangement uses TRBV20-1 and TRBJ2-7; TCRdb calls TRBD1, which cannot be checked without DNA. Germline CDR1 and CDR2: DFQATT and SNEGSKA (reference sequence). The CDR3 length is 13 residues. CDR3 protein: CSAKRDRGPEQYF.

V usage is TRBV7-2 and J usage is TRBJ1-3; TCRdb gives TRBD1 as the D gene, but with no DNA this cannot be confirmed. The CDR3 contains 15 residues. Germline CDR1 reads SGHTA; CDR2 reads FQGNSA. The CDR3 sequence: CASRFPGQGANTIYF.

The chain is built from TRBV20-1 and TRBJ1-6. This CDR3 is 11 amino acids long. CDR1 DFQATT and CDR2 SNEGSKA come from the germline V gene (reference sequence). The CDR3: CSVVGYEALHF.

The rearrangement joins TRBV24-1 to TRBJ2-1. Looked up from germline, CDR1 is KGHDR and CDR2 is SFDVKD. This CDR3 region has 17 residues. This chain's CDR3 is CATSDTWTFGSYNEQFF.

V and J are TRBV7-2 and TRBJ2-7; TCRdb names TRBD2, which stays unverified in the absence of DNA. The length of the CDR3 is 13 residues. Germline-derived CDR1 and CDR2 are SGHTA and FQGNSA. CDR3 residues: CASSLPSRYEQYF.

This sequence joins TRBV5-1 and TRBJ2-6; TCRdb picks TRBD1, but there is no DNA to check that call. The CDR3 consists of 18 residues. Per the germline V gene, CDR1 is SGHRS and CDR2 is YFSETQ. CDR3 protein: CASFGPGQPFSGANVLTF.

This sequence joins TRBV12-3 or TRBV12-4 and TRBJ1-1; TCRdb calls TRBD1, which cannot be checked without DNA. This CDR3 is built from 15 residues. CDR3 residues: CASSQRGTGNTEAFF.

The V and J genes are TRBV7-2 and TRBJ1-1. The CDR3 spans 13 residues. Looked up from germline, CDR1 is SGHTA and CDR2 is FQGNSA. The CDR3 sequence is CASSSDRATEAFF.

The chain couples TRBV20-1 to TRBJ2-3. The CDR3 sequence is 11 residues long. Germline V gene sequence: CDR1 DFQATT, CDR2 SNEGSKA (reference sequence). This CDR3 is CSTPMADTQYF.

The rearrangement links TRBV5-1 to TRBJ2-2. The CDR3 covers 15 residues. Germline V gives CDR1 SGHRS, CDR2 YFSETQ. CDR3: CASSWDLHSTGELFF.

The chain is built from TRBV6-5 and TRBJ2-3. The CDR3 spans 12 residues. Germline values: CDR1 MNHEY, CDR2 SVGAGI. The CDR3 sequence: CASSTVDNTQYF.

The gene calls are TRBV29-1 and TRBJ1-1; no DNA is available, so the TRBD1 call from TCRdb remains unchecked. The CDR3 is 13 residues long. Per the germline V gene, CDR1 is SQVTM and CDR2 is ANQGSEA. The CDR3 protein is CSVGGIFNTEAFF.

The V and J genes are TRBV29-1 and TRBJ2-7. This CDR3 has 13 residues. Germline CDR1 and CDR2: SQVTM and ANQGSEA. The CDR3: CSARTGGPLEQYF.

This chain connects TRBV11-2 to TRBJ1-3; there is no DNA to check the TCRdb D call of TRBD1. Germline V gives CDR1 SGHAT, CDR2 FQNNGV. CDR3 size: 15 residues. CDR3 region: CASSPGGGSGNTIYF.

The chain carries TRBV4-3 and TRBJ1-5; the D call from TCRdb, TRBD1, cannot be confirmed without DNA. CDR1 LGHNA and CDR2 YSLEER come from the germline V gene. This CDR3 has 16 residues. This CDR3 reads CASSQEYRERNQPQHF.

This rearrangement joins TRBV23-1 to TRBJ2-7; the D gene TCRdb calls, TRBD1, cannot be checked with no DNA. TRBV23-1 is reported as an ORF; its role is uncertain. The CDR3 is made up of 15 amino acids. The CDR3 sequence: CASSHRTVIPYEQYF.

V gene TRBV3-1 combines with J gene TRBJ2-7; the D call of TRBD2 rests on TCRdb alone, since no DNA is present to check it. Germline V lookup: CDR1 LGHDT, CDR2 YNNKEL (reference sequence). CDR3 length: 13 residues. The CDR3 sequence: CASSQDDGSEQYF.

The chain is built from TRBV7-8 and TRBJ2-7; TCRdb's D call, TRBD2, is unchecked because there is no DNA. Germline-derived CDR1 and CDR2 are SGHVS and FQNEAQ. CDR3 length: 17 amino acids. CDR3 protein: CASSLAGGLAGLYEQYF.